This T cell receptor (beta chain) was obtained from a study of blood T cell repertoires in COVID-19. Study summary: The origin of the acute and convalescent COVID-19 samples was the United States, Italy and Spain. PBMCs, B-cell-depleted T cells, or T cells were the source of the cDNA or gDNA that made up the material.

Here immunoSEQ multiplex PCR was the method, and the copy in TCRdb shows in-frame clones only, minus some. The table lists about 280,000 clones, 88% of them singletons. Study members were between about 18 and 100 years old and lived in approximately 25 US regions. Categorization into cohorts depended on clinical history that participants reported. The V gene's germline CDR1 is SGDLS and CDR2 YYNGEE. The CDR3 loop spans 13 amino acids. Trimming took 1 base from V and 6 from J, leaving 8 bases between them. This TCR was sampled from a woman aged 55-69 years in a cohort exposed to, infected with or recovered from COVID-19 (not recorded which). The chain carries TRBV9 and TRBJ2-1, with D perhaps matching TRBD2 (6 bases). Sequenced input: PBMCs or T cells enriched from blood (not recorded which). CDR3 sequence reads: CASSVTSSNEQFF. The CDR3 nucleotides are TGTGCCAGCAGCGTAACTAGCTCCAATGAGCAGTTCTTC.